This T cell receptor (beta chain) derives from a study of CD8 T cells in ankylosing spondylitis. TCRdb ran MiXCR on the 5' RACE reads and lists one entry per CDR3 protein. This sample has roughly 180,000 distinct CDR3 sequences; roughly 10% occur once, and the top ten carry roughly 15%. The CDR3 is 17 residues long. From germline, CDR1 is MNHEY and CDR2 SVGEGT. Trimming took 2 bases from V and 3 from J, leaving 17 bases between them. This receptor was obtained from a female donor with ankylosing spondylitis or in good health (not recorded which). The chain recombines TRBV6-2 or TRBV6-3 with TRBJ2-1, with D possibly being TRBD1 (5 bases). The sequenced sample was blood, either unsorted or a sorted T cell fraction (not recorded which). CDR3 in DNA: TGTGCCAGCAGTTACGCCTCTGGGGCTACCCTCTACAATGAGCAGTTCTTC. This codes for CASSYASGATLYNEQFF.